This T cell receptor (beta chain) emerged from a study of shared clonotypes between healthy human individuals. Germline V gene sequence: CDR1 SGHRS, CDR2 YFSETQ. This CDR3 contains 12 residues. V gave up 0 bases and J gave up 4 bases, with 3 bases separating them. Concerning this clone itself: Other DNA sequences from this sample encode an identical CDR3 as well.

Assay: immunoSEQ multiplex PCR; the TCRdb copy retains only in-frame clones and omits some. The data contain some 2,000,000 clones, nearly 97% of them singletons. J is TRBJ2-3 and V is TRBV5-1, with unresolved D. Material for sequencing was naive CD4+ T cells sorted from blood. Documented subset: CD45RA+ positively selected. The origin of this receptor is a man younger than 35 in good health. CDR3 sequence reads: CASSLVADTQYF. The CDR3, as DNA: TGCGCCAGCAGCTTGGTCGCAGATACGCAGTATTTT.